The 28 T cell receptor beta chains presented below share a single source sample, sequenced in a study of T cell repertoires in cytomegalovirus infection. TCRdb re-called the reads with MiXCR, one entry per CDR3 protein. The sample lists roughly 280,000 distinct CDR3 sequences, approximately 9% occurring once. The sample consisted of PBMCs. Receptors were obtained from a human donor in good health (CMV status not recorded). Some clones in this sample may be carry-over from other donors' samples.

This chain connects TRBV7-9 to TRBJ1-6; 9 nucleotides align to TRBD1. In germline, CDR1 is SEHNR, CDR2 FQNEAQ (reference sequence). V trimming: 5 bases; J trimming: 8 bases; junction bases outside the gene matches: 16. The CDR3 sequence is 18 residues long. The CDR3 sequence: CASSKRAPQGARDSPLHF. In DNA form, the CDR3 reads TGTGCCAGCAGCAAACGGGCCCCACAGGGGGCGCGTGATTCACCCCTCCACTTT. Looking up the rest from reference TRBV7-9 and TRBJ1-6 gives the full variable domain: DTGVSQNPRHKITKRGQNVTFRCDPISEHNRLYWYRQTLGQGPEFLTYFQNEAQLEKSRLLSDRFSAERPKGSFSTLEIQRTEQGDSAMYLCASSKRAPQGARDSPLHFGNGTRLTVT.

This clonotype was counted many times. The chain uses TRBV7-2 and TRBJ2-1, with 11 bases lining up with TRBD2. The CDR3 is 21 residues long. Germline V CDR1 and CDR2: SGHTA, FQGNSA. With V trimmed by 6 bases and J by 0 bases, 19 bases remained unmatched. CDR3 nucleotide sequence: TGTGCCAGCAGTTTCCCCAACCGACTAGCGGGATACCGACACTCCTACAATGAGCAGTTCTTC. Protein product: CASSFPNRLAGYRHSYNEQFF.

This clonotype was seen at least ten times. The V gene is TRBV5-4, the J gene TRBJ2-2; tentative D call: TRBD2 (5 bases). The length of the CDR3 is 16 residues. Germline CDR1 and CDR2: SGHNT and YYREEE (reference sequence). V dropped 2 bases and J dropped 6 bases, with 17 bases sitting between them. The chain's CDR3 is CASSLVHGLAAGELFF. The CDR3, as DNA: TGTGCCAGCAGCTTAGTGCATGGGCTAGCCGCCGGGGAGCTGTTTTTT.

There are many counts of this clonotype. This chain links TRBV28 with TRBJ1-2; 8 nucleotides line up with TRBD1. The CDR3 spans 14 residues. With 5 bases clipped from V and 8 bases from J, the junction kept 10 bases outside the gene matches. Per the germline V gene, CDR1 is MDHEN and CDR2 is SYDVKM. This CDR3 is CASSLPRGQGGYTF. DNA of the CDR3: TGTGCCAGCAGTCTCCCCAGGGGGCAGGGGGGCTACACCTTC.

This clonotype was seen repeatedly, ten times or more. The chain is built from TRBV28 and TRBJ2-5; 9 bases line up with TRBD2. Germline V gene sequence: CDR1 MDHEN, CDR2 SYDVKM. This CDR3 is 16 amino acids long. With 7 bases clipped from V and 5 bases from J, the junction kept 14 bases outside the gene matches. The DNA of the CDR3 is TGTGCCAGCACCAGCGGGGGGCCAGGGGGATTGGAGACCCAGTACTTC. It translates to CASTSGGPGGLETQYF.

This clonotype was seen more than once but under ten times. V gene TRBV5-1 combines with J gene TRBJ1-2; D not resolved. The length of the CDR3 is 14 residues. V shed 0 bases and J shed 3 bases, with 9 bases lying between them. Germline CDR1 reads SGHRS; CDR2 reads YFSETQ. CDR3: CASSLVGSDYGYTF. In DNA form, the CDR3 reads TGCGCCAGCAGCTTGGTCGGGTCCGACTATGGCTACACCTTC.

This clonotype was found many times. This chain links TRBV7-2 with TRBJ1-2; 9 bases align to TRBD1. Germline V CDR1 and CDR2: SGHTA, FQGNSA. V lost 2 bases, J lost 9 bases, and 7 bases stayed unmatched. This CDR3 has 14 amino acids. The CDR3 DNA follows: TGTGCCAGCAGCTTATTATGGGACAGGGACAGCTACACCTTC. Translating it yields CASSLLWDRDSYTF.

This clonotype was detected many times. The chain combines TRBV27 with TRBJ2-3; TRBD1 or TRBD2 may be the D gene (6 bases each). This CDR3 has 14 amino acids. V was cut by 3 bases and J by 5 bases, with 12 bases left in between. Per germline, CDR1 MNHEY and CDR2 SMNVEV (reference sequence). Here the CDR3 reads CASSFWGAGDTQYF. DNA of the CDR3: TGTGCCAGCAGTTTTTGGGGGGCCGGAGATACGCAGTATTTT.

This clonotype has ten or more counts. The J gene is TRBJ1-1, the V gene TRBV7-6, with TRBD1 matching 10 bases. V gave up 4 bases and J gave up 3 bases; unmatched junction bases: 11. The CDR3 consists of 17 residues. Germline values: CDR1 SGHVS, CDR2 FNYEAQ. CDR3 loop: CASSSPGQGFSYTEAFF. As DNA, the CDR3 is TGTGCCAGCAGCTCGCCGGGACAGGGGTTTTCGTACACTGAAGCTTTCTTT.

This clonotype has ten or more counts. This chain uses TRBV7-2 with TRBJ2-3, with a tentative D call TRBD2 (6 bases). V was pared by 1 base and J by 2 bases, with 19 bases between. The CDR3 length is 18 residues. The germline gives CDR1 SGHTA, CDR2 FQGNSA. The DNA of the CDR3 is TGTGCCAGCAGCTTAGTAGGTAGTGGGGGACTTAACACAGATACGCAGTATTTT. Protein: CASSLVGSGGLNTDTQYF. Filled out from reference TRBV7-2 and TRBJ2-3, the complete variable domain reads GAGVSQSPSNKVTEKGKDVELRCDPISGHTALYWYRQSLGQGLEFLIYFQGNSAPDKSGLPSDRFSAERTGGSVSTLTIQRTQQEDSAVYLCASSLVGSGGLNTDTQYFGPGTRLTVL.

Many counts were recorded for this clonotype. The CDR3 nucleotides read TGTGCCAGCAGCATAAGCAGAGCGGGGATGGTTGAGCAGTTCTTC. Protein sequence: CASSISRAGMVEQFF. The chain recombines TRBV7-3 with TRBJ2-1; 7 bases align to TRBD2. The V segment lost 5 bases and the J segment 9 bases; nucleotides outside the gene matches: 13. CDR1 and CDR2 (germline): SGHTA, FQGTGA. The CDR3 totals 15 residues.

This clonotype was recorded many times. The chain has TRBV6-2 or TRBV6-3 and TRBJ1-5, with a tentative D call TRBD1 (5 bases). V shed 6 bases and J shed 7 bases, with 10 bases lying between them. CDR3 size: 12 residues. Looked up from germline, CDR1 is MNHEY and CDR2 is SVGEGT. This CDR3 is CASSDWGQPQHF. The CDR3 region has the DNA TGTGCCAGCAGCGACTGGGGCCAGCCCCAGCATTTT.

This clonotype has ten or more counts. The chain combines TRBV2 with TRBJ2-2; 9 positions match TRBD1. The CDR3 is 15 amino acids. Looked up from germline, CDR1 is SNHLY and CDR2 is FYNNEI. The V segment lost 6 bases and the J segment 4 bases; nucleotides outside the gene matches: 6. The CDR3 DNA sequence: TGTGCCAGCAGCCTTAACAGGGGGCGCACCGGGGAGCTGTTTTTT. Translating it yields CASSLNRGRTGELFF.

This clonotype was seen many times. This chain joins TRBV14 and TRBJ1-2; 7 nucleotides match TRBD1. The germline V gene has CDR1 SGHDN and CDR2 FVKESK. This CDR3 has 16 residues. Unmatched junction bases numbered 8, after V lost 1 base and J lost 3 bases. CDR3 nucleotides: TGTGCCAGCAGCCAAGGTCTTCCGGGACAGTACTATGGCTACACCTTC. Protein: CASSQGLPGQYYGYTF.

In its sample, this clonotype was seen many times. The rearrangement links TRBV7-2 to TRBJ2-5, with 8 bases matching TRBD1. V was clipped by 4 bases and J by 1 base; unmatched bases: 5. The germline gives CDR1 SGHTA, CDR2 FQGNSA. CDR3 length: 15 residues. CDR3 nucleotide sequence: TGTGCCAGCAGCTCAGGGACAGGATTCCAAGAGACCCAGTACTTC. The encoded protein is CASSSGTGFQETQYF.

The sample holds a few counts of this clonotype. This chain joins TRBV29-1 and TRBJ1-2, with 9 bases lining up with TRBD1. Trimming at V came to 6 bases and at J to 6 bases, leaving 5 bases not matched to a gene. CDR1 is SQVTM, CDR2 ANQGSEA, per germline. This CDR3 contains 12 residues. Here the CDR3 reads CSVRQGEHGYTF. CDR3 DNA: TGCAGCGTCAGACAGGGGGAGCATGGCTACACCTTC.

This clonotype has a count of ten or more. This sequence joins TRBV12-5 and TRBJ1-1; 8 bases map to TRBD1. The germline V gene encodes CDR1 LGHNT and CDR2 FRNRAP. CDR3 length: 17 amino acids. Losses at the gene ends were 1 base for V and 0 bases for J; bases not matched to a gene: 7. The CDR3 bases are TGTGCTAGTGGTTTGGGGACAGGGAAGGCCCTGAACACTGAAGCTTTCTTT. Translation gives CASGLGTGKALNTEAFF.

This clonotype was seen more than once but under ten times. The chain combines TRBV7-2 with TRBJ1-1; 7 bases are a match to TRBD1. Trimming removed 1 base from V and 3 bases from J; junction bases left unmatched: 2. The germline CDR1 and CDR2 sequences are SGHTA and FQGNSA. CDR3 length equals 14 residues. This CDR3 reads CASSLGGGYTEAFF. As DNA, the CDR3 is TGTGCCAGCAGCTTAGGAGGGGGCTACACTGAAGCTTTCTTT.

The rearrangement links TRBV20-1 to TRBJ2-7, with 7 bases lining up with TRBD1. The CDR3 is 13 residues long. Germline CDR1 is DFQATT and CDR2 is SNEGSKA (reference sequence). Trimming removed 3 bases from V and 4 bases from J; junction bases left unmatched: 6. The DNA for the CDR3 is TGCAGTGCTAGGAGGGGACAGACATACGAGCAGTACTTC. Translated, it gives CSARRGQTYEQYF.

In this sample, this clonotype turned up a few times. The chain joins TRBV28 to TRBJ2-7; no reliable D call. From germline, CDR1 is MDHEN and CDR2 SYDVKM. V was shortened by 7 bases and J by 0 bases, with 13 bases between the two germline ends. There are 14 residues in the CDR3. The CDR3 nucleotides are TGTGCCAGCAATGCCGTTAGGAGCTCCTACGAGCAGTACTTC. It yields the protein CASNAVRSSYEQYF.

The chain couples TRBV19 to TRBJ2-1; a weak D match, TRBD2 (6 bases). With 0 bases removed from V and 6 bases from J, the gap between germline ends came to 18 bases. This CDR3 comprises 17 residues. Germline V gene lookup returns CDR1 LNHDA and CDR2 SQIVND (reference sequence). The CDR3 bases are TGTGCCAGTAGTATAGATCTCGCTAGCGCGGCCTTCAATGAGCAGTTCTTC. This gives the protein CASSIDLASAAFNEQFF.

This clonotype was detected many times. This chain joins TRBV7-2 and TRBJ1-3; 7 bases map to TRBD1. The CDR3 loop spans 15 amino acids. J was trimmed by 1 base and V by 5 bases; bases with no gene match: 5. CDR1 is SGHTA, CDR2 FQGNSA, per germline. In DNA, the CDR3 is TGTGCCAGCAGCCTGGACAGGACGTCTGGAAACACCATATATTTT. Its translation is CASSLDRTSGNTIYF. Using reference TRBV7-2 and TRBJ1-3 for the parts outside the CDR3, the full variable domain is GAGVSQSPSNKVTEKGKDVELRCDPISGHTALYWYRQSLGQGLEFLIYFQGNSAPDKSGLPSDRFSAERTGGSVSTLTIQRTQQEDSAVYLCASSLDRTSGNTIYFGEGSWLTVV.

In this sample, this clonotype turned up a few times. V is TRBV19 and J is TRBJ1-1, with D maybe TRBD1 (6 bases). The germline CDR1 and CDR2 sequences are LNHDA and SQIVND (reference sequence). The CDR3 spans 14 residues. V lost 6 bases and J lost 1, with 12 bases in between. This CDR3 reads CASSRQDTNTEAFF. CDR3 in DNA: TGTGCCAGTAGCCGACAGGATACGAACACTGAAGCTTTCTTT. Based on the CDR3 plus reference TRBV19 and TRBJ1-1, the full variable domain is DGGITQSPKYLFRKEGQNVTLSCEQNLNHDAMYWYRQDPGQGLRLIYYSQIVNDFQKGDIAEGYSVSREKKESFPLTVTSAQKNPTAFYLCASSRQDTNTEAFFGQGTRLTVV.

The chain carries TRBV20-1 and TRBJ1-1; 7 bases fit TRBD1. This CDR3 contains 11 residues. The germline gives CDR1 DFQATT, CDR2 SNEGSKA (reference sequence). V gave up 5 bases and J gave up 7 bases; unmatched junction bases: 4. In DNA form, the CDR3 reads TGCAGTGCTGACAGGGTCGGTGAAGCTTTCTTT. Its translation: CSADRVGEAFF.

This clonotype was detected many times. This chain connects TRBV28 to TRBJ1-6; the D gene is possibly TRBD1 (5 bases). The CDR3 extends over 16 amino acids. Trimming pared 6 bases from V and 0 bases from J, leaving 12 bases between. Germline CDR1 MDHEN, CDR2 SYDVKM. CDR3 sequence: CASSREDSSYNSPLHF. The DNA of the CDR3 is TGTGCCAGCAGCCGAGAAGACAGCTCCTATAATTCACCCCTCCACTTT.

This clonotype was picked up a small number of times. This sequence joins TRBV9 and TRBJ1-1, with D possibly TRBD1 on 5 matching bases. Between the trimmed V and J ends, which lost 3 bases and 5 bases, there was a span of 11 bases. Germline CDR1 is SGDLS and CDR2 is YYNGEE. The CDR3 covers 13 residues. CDR3 protein: CASSADSSTEAFF. CDR3 nucleotides: TGTGCCAGCAGCGCAGACAGCTCAACTGAAGCTTTCTTT.

CDR3 nucleotides: TGTGCCAGCAGTTACGGAGCGGGAACTGCCTACGAGCAGTACTTC. Translated, it gives CASSYGAGTAYEQYF. The rearrangement uses TRBV6-6 and TRBJ2-7; TRBD2 matches at 7 bases. The V gene end was trimmed by 2 bases and the J gene end by 2 bases; junction bases not matched to a gene: 6. Per germline, CDR1 MNHNY and CDR2 SVGAGI (reference sequence). The CDR3 runs 15 residues.

This clonotype has a count of ten or more. The rearrangement links TRBV7-2 to TRBJ2-2; no reliable D call. CDR1 is SGHTA, CDR2 FQGNSA, per germline. V was cut by 2 bases and J by 1 base, with 8 bases left in between. The CDR3 sequence is 15 residues long. The CDR3 here is CASSLSEVNTGELFF. The CDR3 DNA sequence: TGTGCCAGCAGCTTATCCGAAGTGAACACCGGGGAGCTGTTTTTT.